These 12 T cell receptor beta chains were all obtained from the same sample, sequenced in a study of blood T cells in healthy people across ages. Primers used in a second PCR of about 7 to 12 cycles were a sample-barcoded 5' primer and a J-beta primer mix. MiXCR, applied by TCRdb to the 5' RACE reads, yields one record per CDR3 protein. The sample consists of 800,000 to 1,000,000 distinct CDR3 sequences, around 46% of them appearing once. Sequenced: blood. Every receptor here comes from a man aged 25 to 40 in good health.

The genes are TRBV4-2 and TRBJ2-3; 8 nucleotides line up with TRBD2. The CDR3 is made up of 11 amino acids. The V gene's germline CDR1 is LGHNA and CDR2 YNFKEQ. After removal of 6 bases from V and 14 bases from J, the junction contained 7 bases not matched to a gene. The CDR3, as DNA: TGTGCCAGCAGGCGGGGGACTAGTCTGTATTTT. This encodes CASRRGTSLYF.

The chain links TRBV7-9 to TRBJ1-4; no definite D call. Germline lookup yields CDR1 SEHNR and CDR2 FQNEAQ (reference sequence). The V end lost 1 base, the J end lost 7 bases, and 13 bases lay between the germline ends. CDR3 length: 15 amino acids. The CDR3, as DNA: TGTGCCAGCAGCTTAGAGGGAAACAGTATTGAAAAACTGTTTTTT. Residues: CASSLEGNSIEKLFF. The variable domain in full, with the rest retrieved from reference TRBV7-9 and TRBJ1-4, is DTGVSQNPRHKITKRGQNVTFRCDPISEHNRLYWYRQTLGQGPEFLTYFQNEAQLEKSRLLSDRFSAERPKGSFSTLEIQRTEQGDSAMYLCASSLEGNSIEKLFFGSGTQLSVL.

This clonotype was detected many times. The CDR3 region is CSATKLEGPDGYTF. The DNA of the CDR3 is TGCAGTGCCACTAAGCTCGAGGGCCCTGATGGCTACACCTTC. V usage is TRBV20-1 and J usage is TRBJ1-2; D remains unclear. Germline V CDR1 and CDR2: DFQATT, SNEGSKA (reference sequence). The CDR3 spans 14 residues. The V and J ends lost 6 bases and 6 bases respectively, with 20 bases between them.

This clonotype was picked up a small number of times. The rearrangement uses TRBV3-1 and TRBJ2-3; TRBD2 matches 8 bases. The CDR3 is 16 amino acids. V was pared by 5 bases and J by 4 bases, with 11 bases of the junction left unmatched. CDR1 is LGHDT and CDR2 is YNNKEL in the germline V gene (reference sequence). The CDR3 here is CASSKQERGMADTQYF. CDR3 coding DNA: TGTGCCAGCAGCAAACAAGAGCGGGGGATGGCAGATACGCAGTATTTT.

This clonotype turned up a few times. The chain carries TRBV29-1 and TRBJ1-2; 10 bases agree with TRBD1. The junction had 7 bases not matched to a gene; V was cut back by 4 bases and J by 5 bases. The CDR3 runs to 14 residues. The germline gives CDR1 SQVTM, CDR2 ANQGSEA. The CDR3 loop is CSVGAGTGDYGYTF. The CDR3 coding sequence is TGCAGCGTTGGTGCTGGGACAGGGGATTATGGCTACACCTTC.

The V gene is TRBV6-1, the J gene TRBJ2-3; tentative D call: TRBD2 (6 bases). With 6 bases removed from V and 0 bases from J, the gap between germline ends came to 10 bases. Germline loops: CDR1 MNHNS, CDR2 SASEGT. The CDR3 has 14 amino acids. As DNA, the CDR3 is TGTGCCAGCAGGGAGGGAGGAAGCACAGATACGCAGTATTTT. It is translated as CASREGGSTDTQYF.

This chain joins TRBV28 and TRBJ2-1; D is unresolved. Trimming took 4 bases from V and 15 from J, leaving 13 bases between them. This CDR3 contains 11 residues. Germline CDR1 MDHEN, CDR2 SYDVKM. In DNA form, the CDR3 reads TGTGCCAGCAGTTGGAAAGAGACGCTGTTCTTC. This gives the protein CASSWKETLFF.

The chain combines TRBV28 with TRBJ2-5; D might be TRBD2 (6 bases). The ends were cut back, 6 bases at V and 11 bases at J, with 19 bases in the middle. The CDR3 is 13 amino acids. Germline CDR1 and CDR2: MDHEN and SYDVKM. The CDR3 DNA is TGTGCCAGCAGCCTAGGGATTCTCCGGGGGCAGTACTTC. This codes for CASSLGILRGQYF.

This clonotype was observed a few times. This CDR3 reads CASSLISSGGSLSGANVLTF. The DNA for the CDR3 is TGTGCCAGCAGCTTAATCTCTAGCGGGGGGTCCCTCTCTGGGGCCAACGTCCTGACTTTC. V and J are TRBV7-2 and TRBJ2-6, with 11 bases fitting TRBD2. Trimming took 2 bases from V and 0 from J; bases not matched to a gene: 9. The CDR3 has 20 amino acids. CDR1 is SGHTA, CDR2 FQGNSA, per germline.

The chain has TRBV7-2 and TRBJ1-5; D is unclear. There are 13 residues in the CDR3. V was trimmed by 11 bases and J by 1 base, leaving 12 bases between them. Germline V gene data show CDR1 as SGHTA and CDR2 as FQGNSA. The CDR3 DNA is TGTGCCGTGGGCAGAACAAGCAATCAGCCCCAGCATTTT. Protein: CAVGRTSNQPQHF.

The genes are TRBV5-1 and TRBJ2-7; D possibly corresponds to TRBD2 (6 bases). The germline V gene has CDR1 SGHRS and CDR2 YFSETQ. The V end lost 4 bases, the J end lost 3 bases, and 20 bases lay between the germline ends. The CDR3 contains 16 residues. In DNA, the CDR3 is TGCGCCAGCAGCCCGGGGGACTCTCTTACTCTCTACGAGCAGTACTTC. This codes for CASSPGDSLTLYEQYF.

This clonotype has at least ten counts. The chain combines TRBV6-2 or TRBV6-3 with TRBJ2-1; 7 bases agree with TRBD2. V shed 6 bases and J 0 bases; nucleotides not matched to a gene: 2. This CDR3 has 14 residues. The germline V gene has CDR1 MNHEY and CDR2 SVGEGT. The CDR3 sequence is CASSRGSSYNEQFF. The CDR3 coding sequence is TGTGCCAGCAGCCGCGGGAGCTCCTACAATGAGCAGTTCTTC.